Ten or more counts support the clone carrying this T cell receptor beta chain. The data are from a study of T-cell reconstitution after alpha-beta-depleted transplantation in children. Unique molecular identifiers featured in how the TCRbeta library was prepared. MiXCR, applied by TCRdb to the PCR reads, yields one record per CDR3 protein. The repertoire has hundreds of thousands of distinct CDR3 sequences, around 16% of them found once; the top ten carry over 0.95%. Germline assignment: CDR1 DFQATT and CDR2 SNEGSKA (reference sequence). This CDR3 has 14 amino acids. Trimming pared 0 bases from V and 10 bases from J, leaving 15 bases between.

Specimen: PBMCs from the stem cell graft donor, collected from the stem cell graft. The sequence came from a human donor who donated a stem cell graft to a child with acute myeloid leukemia. This rearrangement joins TRBV20-1 to TRBJ1-4; weak D call: TRBD1 (5 bases). This CDR3 reads CSARDGLVGGKLFF. CDR3 sequence (DNA): TGCAGTGCTAGAGATGGGCTGGTCGGGGGAAAACTGTTTTTT.